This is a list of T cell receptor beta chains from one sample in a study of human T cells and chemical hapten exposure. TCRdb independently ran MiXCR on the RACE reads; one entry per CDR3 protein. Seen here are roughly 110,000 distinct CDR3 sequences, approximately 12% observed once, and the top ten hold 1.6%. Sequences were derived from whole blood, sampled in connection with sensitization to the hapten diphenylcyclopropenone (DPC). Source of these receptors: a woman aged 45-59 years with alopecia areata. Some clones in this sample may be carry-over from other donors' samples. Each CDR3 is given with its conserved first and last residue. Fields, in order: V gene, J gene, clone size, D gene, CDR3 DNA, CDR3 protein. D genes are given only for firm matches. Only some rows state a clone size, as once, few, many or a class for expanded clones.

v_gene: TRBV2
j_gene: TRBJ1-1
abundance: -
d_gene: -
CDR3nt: TGTGCCAGCGGGGCTATAATCGGGGGCACTGAAGCTTTCTTT
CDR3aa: CASGAIIGGTEAFF

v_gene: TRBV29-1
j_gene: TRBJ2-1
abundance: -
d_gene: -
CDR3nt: TGCAGCGTTCTCCCAAGCGAAAACAATGAGCAGTTCTTC
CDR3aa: CSVLPSENNEQFF

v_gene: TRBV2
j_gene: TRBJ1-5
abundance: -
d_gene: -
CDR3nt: TGTGCCAGCAGTGTAAATAGGGGGAATCAGCCCCAGCATTTT
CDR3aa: CASSVNRGNQPQHF

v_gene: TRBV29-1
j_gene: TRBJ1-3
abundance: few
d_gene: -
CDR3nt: TGCAGCGTTGAGGGCATAGAGGGAACTGGAAACACCATATATTTT
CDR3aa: CSVEGIEGTGNTIYF

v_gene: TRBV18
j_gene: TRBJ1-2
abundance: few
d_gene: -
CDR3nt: TGTGCCAGCTCACCACAGTCCAGGGCTGATGGCTACACCTTC
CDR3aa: CASSPQSRADGYTF

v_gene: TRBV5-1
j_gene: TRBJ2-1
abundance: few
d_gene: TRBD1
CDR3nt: TGCGCCAGCAGCTCGGGACAGGGGGCGACCAATGAGCAGTTCTTC
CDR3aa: CASSSGQGATNEQFF

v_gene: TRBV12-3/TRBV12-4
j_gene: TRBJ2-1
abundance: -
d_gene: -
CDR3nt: TGTGCCAGCAGTTTCCTGATGGGGGGTCATTACAATGAGCAGTTCTTC
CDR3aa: CASSFLMGGHYNEQFF

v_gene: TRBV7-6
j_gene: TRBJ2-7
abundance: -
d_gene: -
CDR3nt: TGTGCCAGCAGCTTCTCCTCAAGACCCTACGAGCAGTACTTC
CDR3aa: CASSFSSRPYEQYF

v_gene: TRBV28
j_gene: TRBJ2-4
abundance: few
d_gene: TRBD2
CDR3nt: TGTGCCAGCAGTTTAACGGCTAGCGGGAAAAACATTCAGTACTTC
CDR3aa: CASSLTASGKNIQYF

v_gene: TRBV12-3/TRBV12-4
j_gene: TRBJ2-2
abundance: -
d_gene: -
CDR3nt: TGTGCCAGCCCTATTAGAGGGGAGCTGTTTTTT
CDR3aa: CASPIRGELFF

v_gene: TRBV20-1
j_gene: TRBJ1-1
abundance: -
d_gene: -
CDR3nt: TGCAGTGCCAGAAGTATGAACACTGAAGCTTTCTTT
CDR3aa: CSARSMNTEAFF

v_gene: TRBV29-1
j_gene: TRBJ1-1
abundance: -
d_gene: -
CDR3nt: TGCAGCGTTGAAGTAGGTCGAGAAGCTTTCTTT
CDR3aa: CSVEVGREAFF

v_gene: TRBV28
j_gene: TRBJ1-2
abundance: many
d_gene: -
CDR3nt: TGTGCCAGCAGTTCGCTTACAGGTAGCACTAACTATGGCTACACCTTC
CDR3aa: CASSSLTGSTNYGYTF

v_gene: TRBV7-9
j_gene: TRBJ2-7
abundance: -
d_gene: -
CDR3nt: TGTGCCAGCAGCTTATTGGCCGAGCAGTACTTC
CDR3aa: CASSLLAEQYF

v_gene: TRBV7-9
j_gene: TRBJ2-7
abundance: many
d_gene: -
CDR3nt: TGTGCCAGCAACACGCTGGGAGTCGGGCCGGAGGAGCAGTACTTC
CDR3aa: CASNTLGVGPEEQYF

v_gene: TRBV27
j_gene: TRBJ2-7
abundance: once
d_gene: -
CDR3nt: TGTGCCAGCAGTTTATACAGGGCCTACGAGCAGTACTTC
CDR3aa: CASSLYRAYEQYF

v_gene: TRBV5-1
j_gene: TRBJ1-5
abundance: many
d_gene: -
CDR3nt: TGCGCCAGCAGCTGGGGGAACCGCGATCAGCCCCAGCATTTT
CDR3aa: CASSWGNRDQPQHF

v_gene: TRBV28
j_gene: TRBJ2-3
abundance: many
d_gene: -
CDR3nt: TGTGCCAGCAGTTTACGACATGCAGATACGCAGTATTTT
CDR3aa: CASSLRHADTQYF

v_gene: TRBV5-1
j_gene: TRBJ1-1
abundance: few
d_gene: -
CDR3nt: TGCGCCAGCAGCGGGGCGCCAGAGGGTGAAGCTTTCTTT
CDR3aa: CASSGAPEGEAFF

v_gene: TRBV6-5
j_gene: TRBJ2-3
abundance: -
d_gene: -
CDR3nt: TGTGCCAGCAGTCTCCCGGGACGGGGCACAGATACGCAGTATTTT
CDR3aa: CASSLPGRGTDTQYF

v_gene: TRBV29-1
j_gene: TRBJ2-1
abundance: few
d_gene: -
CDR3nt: TGCAGCGTTGAATCGTACTACAATGAGCAGTTCTTC
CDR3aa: CSVESYYNEQFF

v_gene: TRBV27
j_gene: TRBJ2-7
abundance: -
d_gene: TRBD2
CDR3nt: TGTGCCAGCAGTCCGAGACAGGGACTAGCGGTCGAGCAGTACTTC
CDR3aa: CASSPRQGLAVEQYF

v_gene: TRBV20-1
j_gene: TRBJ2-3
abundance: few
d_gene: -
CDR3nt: TGCAGTGCCGTTCTCCCTGGGTTAGAAACGCAGTATTTT
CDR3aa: CSAVLPGLETQYF

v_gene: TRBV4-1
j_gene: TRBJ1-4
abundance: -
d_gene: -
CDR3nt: TGCGCCAGCAGCCCCTTTGGGTCCGTAAATGAAAAACTGTTTTTT
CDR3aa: CASSPFGSVNEKLFF

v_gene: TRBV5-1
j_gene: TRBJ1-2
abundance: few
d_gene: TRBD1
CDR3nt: TGCGCCAGCAGGGGGGACAGCCTTATTCACTATGGCTACACCTTC
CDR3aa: CASRGDSLIHYGYTF

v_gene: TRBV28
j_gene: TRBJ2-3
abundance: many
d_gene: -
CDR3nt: TGTGCCAGCAGTTTAAGAGCACTAGCTAGCACAGATACGCAGTATTTT
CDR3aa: CASSLRALASTDTQYF

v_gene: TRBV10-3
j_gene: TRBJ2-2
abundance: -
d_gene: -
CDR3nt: TGTGCCATCAGTGTCACACCGACCGGGGAGCTGTTTTTT
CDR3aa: CAISVTPTGELFF

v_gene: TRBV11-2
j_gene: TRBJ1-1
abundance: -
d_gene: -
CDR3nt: TGTGCCAGCAGCCCCAGCTCCGTTGGTGCAGCTTTCTTT
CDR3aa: CASSPSSVGAAFF

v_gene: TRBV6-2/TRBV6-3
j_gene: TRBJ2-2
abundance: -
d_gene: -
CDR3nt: TGTGCCAGCAGTTACCCCTCCCGGGAGCTGTTTTTT
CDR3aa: CASSYPSRELFF

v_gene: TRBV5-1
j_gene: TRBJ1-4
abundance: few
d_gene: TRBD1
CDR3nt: TGCGCCAGCAGCTTGGGCAGGGGGCTTCCGGCTAATGAAAAACTGTTTTTT
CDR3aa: CASSLGRGLPANEKLFF

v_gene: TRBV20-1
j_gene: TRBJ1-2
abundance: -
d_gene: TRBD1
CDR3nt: TGCAGTGCAGGGGGACAGCCTAACTATGGCTACACCTTC
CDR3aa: CSAGGQPNYGYTF

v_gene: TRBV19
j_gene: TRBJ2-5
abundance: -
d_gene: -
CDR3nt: TGTGCCAGTAGTCCGACAGAGCGCCAAGAGACCCAGTACTTC
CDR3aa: CASSPTERQETQYF

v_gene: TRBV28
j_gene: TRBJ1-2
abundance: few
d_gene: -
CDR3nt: TGTGCCACCCCGGGGGCCCCGGGACAACGGAACCATGGCTACACCTTC
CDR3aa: CATPGAPGQRNHGYTF

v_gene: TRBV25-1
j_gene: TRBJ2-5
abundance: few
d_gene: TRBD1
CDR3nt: TGTGCCAGCAGGGCTTACCCGGGACAGCAGCAAGAGACCCAGTACTTC
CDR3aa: CASRAYPGQQQETQYF

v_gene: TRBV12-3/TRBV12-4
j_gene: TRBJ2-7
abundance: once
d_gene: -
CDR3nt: TGTGCCAGCAGTTTGGACCGACTAGCCTACGAGCAGTACTTC
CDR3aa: CASSLDRLAYEQYF

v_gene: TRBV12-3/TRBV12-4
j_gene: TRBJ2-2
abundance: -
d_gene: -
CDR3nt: TGTGCCAGCAGTCCCACACCTTTATACGGTTACGGGGAGCTGTTTTTT
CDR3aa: CASSPTPLYGYGELFF

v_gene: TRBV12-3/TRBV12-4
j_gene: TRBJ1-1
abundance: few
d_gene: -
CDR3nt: TGTGCCAGCAGTTTAACCTCAGGGCGGACTGAAGCTTTCTTT
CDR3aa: CASSLTSGRTEAFF

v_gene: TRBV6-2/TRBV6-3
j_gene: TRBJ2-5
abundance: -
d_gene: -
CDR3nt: TGTGCCAGCACCCAAGCAGAGACCCAGTACTTC
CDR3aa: CASTQAETQYF

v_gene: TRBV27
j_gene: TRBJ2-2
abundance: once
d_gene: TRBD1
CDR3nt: TGTGCCAGCAGACGACAGGGGGAAAGCGGGGAGCTGTTTTTT
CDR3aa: CASRRQGESGELFF

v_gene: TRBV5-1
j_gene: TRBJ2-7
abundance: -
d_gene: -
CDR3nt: TGCGCCAGCAGCCCTCAGGGATCCCTCTACGAGCAGTACTTC
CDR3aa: CASSPQGSLYEQYF

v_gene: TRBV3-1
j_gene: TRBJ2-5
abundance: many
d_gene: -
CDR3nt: TGTGCCAGCAGCCAAACTCGAGACACCCAGTACTTC
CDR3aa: CASSQTRDTQYF

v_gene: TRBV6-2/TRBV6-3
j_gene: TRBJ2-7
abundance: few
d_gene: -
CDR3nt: TGTGCCAGCAGTTACCCCTCCGGCGGCTACGAGCAGTACTTC
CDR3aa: CASSYPSGGYEQYF

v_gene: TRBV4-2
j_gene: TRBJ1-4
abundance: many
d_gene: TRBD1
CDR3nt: TGTGCCAGCAGCCATCCCCCGGGACAGTCTAATGAAAAACTGTTTTTT
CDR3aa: CASSHPPGQSNEKLFF

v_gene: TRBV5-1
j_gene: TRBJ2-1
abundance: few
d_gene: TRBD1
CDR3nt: TGCGCCAGCAGCTTGACAGGGGGCTATTTCAATGAGCAGTTCTTC
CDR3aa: CASSLTGGYFNEQFF

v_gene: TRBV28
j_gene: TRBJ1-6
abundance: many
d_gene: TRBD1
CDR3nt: TGTGCCAGCAGGGGAACCGGGACAGGGGAATCACCCCTCCACTTT
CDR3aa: CASRGTGTGESPLHF

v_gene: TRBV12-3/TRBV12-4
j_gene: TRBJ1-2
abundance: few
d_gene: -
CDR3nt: TGTGCCAGCAGTATGGACACAACTAACTATGGCTACACCTTC
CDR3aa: CASSMDTTNYGYTF

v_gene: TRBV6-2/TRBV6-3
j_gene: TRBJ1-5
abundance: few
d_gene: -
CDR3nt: TGTGCCAGCAGTTACTCTGGAAGGGGTAATTGGCCCCAGCATTTT
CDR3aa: CASSYSGRGNWPQHF

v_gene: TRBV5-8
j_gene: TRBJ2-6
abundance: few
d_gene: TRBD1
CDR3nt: TGTGCCAGCAGCTTGCACCAACAGGGGGCGCTCTCTGGGGCCAACGTCCTGACTTTC
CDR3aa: CASSLHQQGALSGANVLTF